These 15 T cell receptor beta chains were all obtained from the same sample, sequenced in a study of tumor-infiltrating lymphocytes in primary liver carcinoma. The authors made TCR beta cDNA from roughly 480 ng total RNA with a constant-region primer. Slightly modified ARM-PCR served as the procedure for the TCR beta libraries. These libraries came from three rounds of nested multiplex PCR. For approximately 10 cycles apiece, the opening two PCR rounds ran with TRBV1-TRBV30 forward primers and a C-beta reverse primer. Via MiXCR, TCRdb re-called the multiplex PCR reads, giving one row per CDR3 protein. Among just over 300,000 distinct CDR3 sequences listed, nearly 60% were seen once. Blood RNA was derived from unsorted whole blood, and germline DNA was extracted too. Sequencing was performed on peripheral blood. These TCRs come from a woman under 40 with primary liver carcinoma and hepatitis B virus infection.

This clonotype was detected many times. The V and J genes are TRBV6-5 and TRBJ2-7, with 10 bases identical to TRBD1. The germline V gene has CDR1 MNHEY and CDR2 SVGAGI. V lost 4 bases to trimming and J lost 6 bases; unmatched junction nucleotides: 6. The CDR3 sequence is 14 residues long. This chain's CDR3 is CASSLSTGGREQYF. As DNA, the CDR3 is TGTGCCAGCAGTTTATCGACAGGGGGCCGCGAGCAGTACTTC.

Worth noting for this clonotype: It may be a read error: a sequence one base away is much more abundant. This rearrangement joins TRBV12-3 or TRBV12-4 to TRBJ2-6; D is unclear. The CDR3 extends over 15 amino acids. V lost 4 bases to trimming and J lost 0 bases, with 7 bases between them. In DNA form, the CDR3 reads TGTGCCAGCAGTTGGGCCTCCTCTGGGGCCAACGTCCTGACTTTC. Translation: CASSWASSGANVLTF.

This clonotype appeared a few times. Since a much larger clone is just one base distant, this may be a read error. The V gene is TRBV11-2, the J gene TRBJ1-1; D is unresolved. V was pared by 1 base and J by 7 bases, with 13 bases between. CDR1 SGHAT and CDR2 FQNNGV come from the germline V gene. This CDR3 is built from 14 residues. CDR3 in amino acids: CASSLGRHVIEAFF. The CDR3, as DNA: TGTGCCAGCAGCTTAGGACGACACGTTATTGAAGCTTTCTTT.

Comments on this clonotype: Given a much more abundant clone one base away, this may be a read error. The chain links TRBV4-2 to TRBJ2-7; the D is unclear. Per germline, CDR1 LGHNA and CDR2 YNFKEQ. This CDR3 spans 13 amino acids. V lost 4 bases, J lost 5 bases, and 12 bases lay in between. CDR3 loop: CASSPYTRNEQYF. The CDR3 DNA reads TGTGCCAGCAGCCCCTACACAAGGAACGAGCAGTACTTC.

Concerning this clonotype: A read error may be the cause here, since a much bigger clone is one base away. The missing conserved phenylalanine or tryptophan at the end of this CDR3 makes a read error likely. This chain joins TRBV10-2 and TRBJ1-1; tentatively, D is TRBD1 (5 bases). There are 14 residues in the CDR3. V lost 7 bases, J lost 1 base, and 13 bases lay in between. Germline-derived CDR1 and CDR2 are WSHSY and SAAADI. The CDR3 here is CASTSQVTNTEAFV. In DNA, the CDR3 is TGCGCCAGCACCTCACAGGTTACGAACACTGAAGCTTTCGTT.

On this clonotype: Being one base from a much bigger clone, this may be a read error. As DNA, the CDR3 is TGCAGAGTTGAGAACAGGGGGCGAGTCGGCTACACCTTC. It yields the protein CRVENRGRVGYTF. V usage is TRBV29-1 and J usage is TRBJ1-2; 9 positions agree with TRBD1. The CDR3 contains 13 residues. Germline V gene data show CDR1 as SQVTM and CDR2 as ANQGSEA.

The table lists this clonotype with a few counts. V gene TRBV14 combines with J gene TRBJ2-3, with D hard to call. V lost 2 bases and J 5 bases, leaving 5 bases between the germline ends. Germline V CDR1 and CDR2: SGHDN, FVKESK. CDR3 length equals 12 residues. The CDR3 loop reads CASSQLLDTQYF. In DNA form, the CDR3 reads TGTGCCAGCAGCCAATTATTAGATACGCAGTATTTT.

This clonotype was counted ten times or more. The rearrangement links TRBV11-3 to TRBJ2-2, with D perhaps matching TRBD1 (6 bases). CDR3 size: 16 residues. Germline CDR1 and CDR2: SGHNT and YENEEA. Trimming removed 4 bases at V and 5 bases at J, with 17 bases between. For the CDR3, the DNA is TGTGCCAGCAGCTCCCCGGTGGACAGTGGTACCGGGGAGCTGTTTTTT. Its protein is CASSSPVDSGTGELFF.

The chain couples TRBV9 to TRBJ1-2; a possible D gene is TRBD1 (5 bases). Germline V gene data show CDR1 as SGDLS and CDR2 as YYNGEE. This CDR3 spans 14 amino acids. Deletions cut 4 bases from V and 6 bases from J, with 16 bases between. The CDR3: CASSPGTPGDGYTF. The CDR3 DNA follows: TGTGCCAGCAGCCCGGGGACGCCCGGGGATGGCTACACCTTC.

This clonotype appeared many times. This chain connects TRBV12-3 or TRBV12-4 to TRBJ1-1; tentative D call: TRBD1 (5 bases). The CDR3 length is 20 residues. Trimming left V 0 bases short and J 1 base short, with 24 bases between. The CDR3 region has the DNA TGTGCCAGCAGTTTAGCGTTCTGGGGCATTAGGTTTTTTCGGAACACTGAAGCTTTCTTT. It yields the protein CASSLAFWGIRFFRNTEAFF.

With regard to this clonotype: A much larger clone sits a single nucleotide away, making a read error possible. V and J are TRBV12-3 or TRBV12-4 and TRBJ1-5; D may be TRBD1 (5 bases). The germline V and J ends were trimmed by 6 bases and 5 bases, with 20 bases remaining between them. The CDR3 covers 16 residues. In DNA, the CDR3 is TGTGCCAGCAGACCTGAGGTGACAGCGGGTCATCAGCCCCAGCATTTT. It is translated as CASRPEVTAGHQPQHF.

Comments on this clonotype: At one of its ends the junction is not consistent with the germline gene, which may arise from a read error. The chain employs TRBV6-2 or TRBV6-3 and TRBJ2-7, with 7 bases fitting TRBD2. This CDR3 has 14 amino acids. Germline-derived CDR1 and CDR2 are MNHEY and SVGEGT. The CDR3 is CASSYLQLASEQNF. As DNA, the CDR3 is TGTGCCAGCAGTTACCTCCAACTAGCGTCCGAGCAGAACTTC.

The CDR3: CASSQGGLADRYEQYF. The CDR3 DNA sequence: TGTGCCAGCAGCCAAGGTGGGCTAGCGGACCGCTACGAGCAGTACTTC. V is TRBV14 and J is TRBJ2-7; 7 bases map to TRBD2. The junction had 9 bases not matched to a gene; V was cut back by 1 base and J by 3 bases. The CDR3 loop spans 16 amino acids. Germline CDR1 SGHDN, CDR2 FVKESK.

The chain recombines TRBV6-5 with TRBJ2-1; 8 bases line up with TRBD2. The CDR3 totals 15 residues. Trimming at V came to 7 bases and at J to 9 bases, leaving 14 bases not matched to a gene. CDR1 MNHEY and CDR2 SVGAGI come from the germline V gene. CDR3 in amino acids: CASIKVAGGSVEQFF. The CDR3 DNA is TGTGCCAGCATTAAGGTGGCGGGAGGAAGTGTTGAGCAGTTCTTC.

This clonotype was recorded at least ten times. The chain has TRBV11-3 and TRBJ1-5, with a possible D match to TRBD1 (5 bases). The V end was cut by 2 bases, the J end by 2 bases, with 16 bases between. Germline CDR1 is SGHNT and CDR2 is YENEEA. The CDR3 has 17 residues. The CDR3 loop is CASSLPNWGGGNQPQHF. The DNA of the CDR3 is TGTGCCAGCAGCTTACCCAATTGGGGGGGGGGCAATCAGCCCCAGCATTTT.